This T cell receptor (beta chain) was profiled in a study of Ad26.COV2.S vaccination and SARS-CoV-2 variants (dated by TCRdb to the early 2020s). Turning to the overall study: Donors in the vaccine arm were drawn from COV1001, a phase I-IIa trial of Ad26.COV2.S in healthy adults that was multicentre, randomized, double-blind and placebo-controlled. Ad26.COV2.S was given intramuscularly at 5x10^10 or 1x10^11 viral particles, as a single shot or as two shots 56 days apart. TCRbeta repertoire sequencing was used to assess the specificity and breadth of SARS-CoV-2-reactive T cell receptors after Ad26.COV2.S vaccination. The TCR-sequenced set comprised around 30 samples: about 19 Ad26.COV2.S vaccine recipients, 5 placebo recipients and 8 SARS-CoV-2 convalescent individuals. Participants in the trial were split at random into five groups of five each, receiving low-dose or high-dose Ad26.COV2.S once or twice, or else placebo on both occasions. Investigators did not know the trial group allocation while performing experiments and assessing outcomes.

Read against the paper, the sample's treatment or condition label means: 15 to 20 received Ad26.COV2.S at low or high dose, single or two shots; several received placebo; per-sample allocation not given. For vaccine and placebo recipients, the sequenced repertoires came from samples collected on day 63 after the first injection. Between 29 July and 7 August 2020, Cohort 1b enrolled some 25 adults aged 18-55 years at one site in Boston, USA. Ad26.COV2.S was a replication-incompetent adenovirus type 26 vector that expressed a prefusion-stabilized SARS-CoV-2 spike protein derived from the original Wuhan strain. Turning to this clone: Its cognate antigen has yet to be identified. One base away there is no much larger clone; base qualities are not given.

V and J are truncated by 1 base and 8 bases respectively, leaving an intervening sequence of 5 bases. The germline V gene yields SGHTA for CDR1 and FQGNSA for CDR2. The CDR3, cysteine through phenylalanine, is 11 amino acids long. Left in the record is the CDR3 DNA by itself, 33 bases read in frame from the first base. General study outcomes and caveats: The study lacked the statistical power to compare responses across vaccine doses or regimens. The authors noted that the TCR breadth and depth analyses may have underestimated total T cell responses. Comparable non-spike TCR breadth was observed between vaccine and placebo recipients, consistent with only spike being contained in the vaccine. Spike-specific TCR breadth was higher in Ad26.COV2.S recipients than in placebo recipients (P = 0.0014). After vaccination, substantial breadth of spike-specific CD8+ and CD4+ T cell responses was reported.

The immunoSEQ Assay was the method used to sequence TCRbeta CDR3 regions. After extraction, genomic DNA underwent amplification by bias-controlled multiplex PCR, followed by high-throughput sequencing. As for the authors' bioinformatics: To quantify the absolute abundance of every unique TCRbeta CDR3 region, sequences were collapsed and filtered. T cell fraction was estimated by normalizing TCRbeta template counts to usable DNA, which was measured by amplifying reference genes present in all nucleated cells. Repertoire TCRs were annotated as SARS-CoV-2-specific by exact matching of V gene, CDR3 amino acid sequence and J gene to a known reactive TCR set. MIRA supplied the reference SARS-CoV-2 TCR set, which was filtered for enrichment in COVID-19-positive ImmuneCODE repertoires so that public or cross-reactive TCRs were removed. Based on the MIRA antigens, annotated TCRs were further analysed at the level of specific ORF or position within ORF. Breadth was defined as the number of annotated unique rearrangements divided by the total number of unique productive rearrangements, and depth was defined as the summed frequency of the annotated unique rearrangements. Two-sided Wilcoxon rank-sum tests were applied when comparing TCR breadth between groups. Sourced from immuneACCESS, this table was stored by TCRdb with only in-frame sequences that have V and J called. A share of the clones is absent; for the studies checked, an unresolved V gene accounts for under half, and the remainder has no known explanation. The V and J calls and the clone size are those of that table, but D and trimming were determined from the DNA. Present in this sample are 300,000 to 400,000 clones, roughly nine tenths of which were seen just once. The ten largest clones take up 4.5% to 5.5% of the sample.

The starting material was peripheral blood, obtained in a trial of Ad26.COV2.S vaccine versus placebo. Recombination connected TRBV7-2 to TRBJ1-2, with the D segment identity uncertain. The receptor comes from a person between 18 and 60 years old who received the Ad26.COV2.S COVID-19 vaccine or a placebo. Here the CDR3 is given as CASSLDKGYTF. The nucleotide sequence reads TGTGCCAGCAGCTTAGATAAGGGCTACACCTTC.